This is a list of T cell receptor beta chains from one sample in a study of cytomegalovirus exposure and HLA in healthy donors. Profiling relied on immunoSEQ multiplex PCR, and the TCRdb table lists in-frame clones only, not all of them. Of about 180,000 clones in the sample, roughly 80% were seen once. Material: PBMCs. These receptors all come from a girl under 18 in good health and CMV-seropositive. Each CDR3 is given with its conserved first and last residue. A D gene is named only where the DNA matches it firmly. Where a row states a size, it is once, few, many or the class of an expanded clone; other rows omit it.

v_call,clone_size,d_call,j_call,cdr3_nt,cdr3_aa
TRBV6-4,-,TRBD2,TRBJ2-3,TGTGCCAGCAGTGAACTAGCGGGCGCTAGCACAGATACGCAGTATTTT,CASSELAGASTDTQYF
TRBV11-2,few,-,TRBJ2-1,TGTGCCAGCAGCTTAGTAGGGAGTGAGCAGTTCTTC,CASSLVGSEQFF
TRBV27,few,TRBD1,TRBJ2-2,TGTGCCAGCAGACGGGACAGGACCGGGGAGCTGTTTTTT,CASRRDRTGELFF
TRBV7-9,-,-,TRBJ1-2,TGTGCCAGCAGCGAAGATAGCTATGGCTACACCTTC,CASSEDSYGYTF
TRBV18,-,-,TRBJ2-7,TGTGCCAGCTCACCACCGGCCGGGACTCGAGAGCAGTACTTC,CASSPPAGTREQYF
TRBV30,once,-,TRBJ1-5,TGTGCCTGGGCGACGGGTGGTCAGCCCCAGCATTTT,CAWATGGQPQHF
TRBV11-3,-,-,TRBJ2-1,TGTGCCAGCAGCTTAACTAGTTACAATGAGCAGTTCTTC,CASSLTSYNEQFF
TRBV5-6,-,TRBD2,TRBJ2-7,TGTGCCAGCAGCTTGGTAGTTAGCGGGAGACACGAGCAGTACTTC,CASSLVVSGRHEQYF
TRBV10-3,-,-,TRBJ1-1,TGTGCCATCAGTCCCCAATTTTTTAAGGGAGAGACTGAAGCTTTCTTT,CAISPQFFKGETEAFF
TRBV10-3,-,-,TRBJ2-7,TGTGCCACCAAAGTCTCAGGGGAGACCTACGAGCAGTACTTC,CATKVSGETYEQYF
TRBV10-1,once,TRBD2,TRBJ2-1,TGCGCCAGCAGTGAGTCGAGCGGGATGTCCTACAATGAGCAGTTCTTC,CASSESSGMSYNEQFF
TRBV15,-,-,TRBJ1-5,TGTGCCACCAGCAGAGTATACTACGGGAGCAATCAGCCCCAGCATTTT,CATSRVYYGSNQPQHF
TRBV29-1,once,TRBD1,TRBJ2-7,TGCAGCGTTGCCAACAGGGGCTACGAGCAGTACTTC,CSVANRGYEQYF
TRBV6-4,-,-,TRBJ1-1,TGTGCCAGCAGTGTGTCCGCAGAGAACACTGAAGCTTTCTTT,CASSVSAENTEAFF
TRBV27,-,TRBD2,TRBJ2-7,TGTGCCAGCAGTTTCGGCGGGAGGGTATACGAGCAGTACTTC,CASSFGGRVYEQYF
TRBV18,-,TRBD1,TRBJ1-2,TGTGCCAGCTCACCGGACAGGGGGCCGGAGGGCTACACCTTC,CASSPDRGPEGYTF
TRBV29-1,-,-,TRBJ2-5,TGCAGCGTTGCTCGACAGGAGCAAGAGACCCAGTACTTC,CSVARQEQETQYF